This entry describes one T cell receptor (beta chain). Its antigen is unknown. Some clones are missing from TCRdb's copy, which holds only in-frame ones; the method was immunoSEQ multiplex PCR. The repertoire holds fewer than 130,000 clones, with 87% as singletons. This entry belongs to a study of T cell responses to AZD1222 COVID-19 vaccine. Whole-study findings and limits: There were repertoire samples only from the period after the peak T cell response. Two AZD1222 administrations were followed by greater Spike-specific TCR breadth and depth.

The TCR was taken from an adult who received the AZD1222 COVID-19 vaccine. The starting material was peripheral blood, obtained 28 days after the second AZD1222 dose.

The CDR3 sequence: CASSLLYSNTEAFF. The DNA for the CDR3 is TGTGCCAGCAGTTTGTTGTACAGTAACACTGAAGCTTTCTTT. The chain has TRBV28 and TRBJ1-1; D uncertain. The CDR3 has 14 amino acids. Trimming left V 3 bases short and J 2 bases short, with 10 bases between. CDR1 is MDHEN and CDR2 is SYDVKM in the germline V gene. The whole variable domain, remainder taken from reference TRBV28 and TRBJ1-1, is DVKVTQSSRYLVKRTGEKVFLECVQDMDHENMFWYRQDPGLGLRLIYFSYDVKMKEKGDIPEGYSVSREKKERFSLILESASTNQTSMYLCASSLLYSNTEAFFGQGTRLTVV.